This paragraph reports one T cell receptor (beta chain). The germline gives CDR1 SGHVS, CDR2 FNYEAQ. The CDR3 spans 15 residues. Trimming took off 3 bases at V and 5 bases at J, with 16 bases between the two ends. Time point denoted: late sampling 161 to 241 days after vaccination in a few convalescent patients. TCRdb re-derived calls from the PCR reads in MiXCR, one entry per CDR3 protein. The profile shows roughly 30,000 distinct CDR3 sequences, under 65% of them singletons. These data are taken from a study of vaccination and CD4 T cells after COVID-19. About the research overall: At days 161 to 241 post-vaccination, as well as at day 14, a few convalescent patients were sampled.

Source: CD4+ T cells from blood, taken about 7 months after SARS-CoV-2 vaccination. The chain has TRBV7-6 and TRBJ2-5; D perhaps matches TRBD2 (5 bases). This TCR was sampled from a human donor who had recovered from COVID-19. DNA of the CDR3: TGTGCCAGCAGCTTGGAGTCCGGTAGCGTGGAGACCCAGTACTTC. Amino acids: CASSLESGSVETQYF.